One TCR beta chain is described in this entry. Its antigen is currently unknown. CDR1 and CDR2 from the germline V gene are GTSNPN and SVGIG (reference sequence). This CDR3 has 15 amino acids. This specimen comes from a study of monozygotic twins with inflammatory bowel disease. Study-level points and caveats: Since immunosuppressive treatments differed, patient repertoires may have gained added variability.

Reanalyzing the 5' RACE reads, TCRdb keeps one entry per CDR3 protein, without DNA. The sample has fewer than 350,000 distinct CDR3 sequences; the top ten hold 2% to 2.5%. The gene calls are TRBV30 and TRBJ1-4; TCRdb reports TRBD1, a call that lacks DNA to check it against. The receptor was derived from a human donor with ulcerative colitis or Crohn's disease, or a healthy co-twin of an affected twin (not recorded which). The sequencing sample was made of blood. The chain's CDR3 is CAWSVLGQGAGKLFF.